This entry lists 8 T cell receptor beta chains sequenced from one sample in a study of cytomegalovirus exposure and HLA in healthy donors. Use of 60 Vbeta and 13 Jbeta primers characterized the PCR. Generated by immunoSEQ multiplex PCR, the TCRdb table keeps only in-frame clones and is missing some. The repertoire holds about 38,000 clones, with 80% to 90% as singletons. Specimen: PBMCs. Every receptor here comes from a woman aged 35 to 49 in good health and CMV-seropositive.

The V gene is TRBV2, the J gene TRBJ2-7; TRBD1 agrees at 8 bases. CDR3 length equals 14 residues. Unmatched junction bases numbered 14, after V lost 11 bases and J lost 5 bases. Germline CDR1 SNHLY, CDR2 FYNNEI. In DNA, the CDR3 is TGTGCCTTTTCGGACAGGGCAAGGGAAAACGAGCAGTACTTC. It codes for CAFSDRARENEQYF.

In its sample, this clone was seen once. The CDR3 protein is CASIGQGAGYEQYF. In DNA, the CDR3 is TGTGCCAGCATTGGACAGGGAGCAGGTTACGAGCAGTACTTC. The V call is TRBV6-1, the J call TRBJ2-7; 8 bases line up with TRBD1. In germline, CDR1 is MNHNS, CDR2 SASEGT. CDR3 length: 14 amino acids. V trimming: 7 bases; J trimming: 4 bases; junction bases outside the gene matches: 9.

The chain combines TRBV25-1 with TRBJ1-1; TRBD1 is a possible D gene (6 bases). There are 14 residues in the CDR3. CDR1 and CDR2 (germline): MGHDK, SYGVNS. Trimming left V 1 base short and J 11 bases short, with 17 bases between. CDR3 loop: CASSESGRGQGAFF. For the CDR3, the DNA is TGTGCCAGCAGTGAATCGGGTCGGGGTCAGGGGGCTTTCTTT.

The chain combines TRBV7-3 with TRBJ1-1; 9 bases are a match to TRBD1. V shed 3 bases, J shed 7 bases, and the junction held 3 bases outside the gene matches. The CDR3 spans 13 residues. In germline, CDR1 is SGHTA, CDR2 FQGTGA. The CDR3 sequence: CASSLGQGLEAFF. CDR3 DNA sequence: TGTGCCAGCAGCTTGGGACAGGGACTTGAAGCTTTCTTT.

The V gene is TRBV5-1, the J gene TRBJ2-6; 10 bases align to TRBD1. Germline-derived CDR1 and CDR2 are SGHRS and YFSETQ. The CDR3 sequence is 18 residues long. After removal of 2 bases from V and 3 bases from J, the junction contained 8 bases not matched to a gene. Here the CDR3 reads CASSFSGTGAVGANVLTF. For the CDR3, the DNA is TGCGCCAGCAGCTTTTCAGGGACAGGGGCGGTTGGGGCCAACGTCCTGACTTTC.

The V call is TRBV5-1, the J call TRBJ1-1; D call uncertain. Germline V gene lookup returns CDR1 SGHRS and CDR2 YFSETQ. V was cut by 4 bases and J by 1 base, with 11 bases left in between. This CDR3 has 14 residues. The CDR3 spells CASSTSGGNTEAFF. The CDR3 bases are TGCGCCAGCAGCACAAGTGGCGGGAACACTGAAGCTTTCTTT. The full variable domain, completed using reference TRBV5-1 and TRBJ1-1, is KAGVTQTPRYLIKTRGQQVTLSCSPISGHRSVSWYQQTPGQGLQFLFEYFSETQRNKGNFPGRFSGRQFSNSRSEMNVSTLELGDSALYLCASSTSGGNTEAFFGQGTRLTVV.

This chain links TRBV5-5 with TRBJ2-5, with no clear D. In germline, CDR1 is SGHKS, CDR2 YYEKEE (reference sequence). CDR3 length: 13 amino acids. Trimming shortened V by 0 bases and J by 5 bases, and 8 bases separated the two germline ends. CDR3 protein: CASSLASSETQYF. CDR3 coding DNA: TGTGCCAGCAGCTTGGCGAGTTCTGAGACCCAGTACTTC.

V is TRBV6-4 and J is TRBJ2-1; 9 bases match TRBD2. Germline V gene data show CDR1 as MRHNA and CDR2 as SNTAGT. The junction had 5 bases not matched to a gene; V was cut back by 2 bases and J by 6 bases. The length of the CDR3 is 15 residues. CDR3 residues: CASSDESGGPNEQFF. For the CDR3, the DNA is TGTGCCAGCAGTGACGAGAGCGGGGGGCCCAATGAGCAGTTCTTC.